Each of the 21 T cell receptor beta chains below was sequenced from the same sample in a study of T cell clones after liver transplantation. Measured with immunoSEQ multiplex PCR; TCRdb has only the in-frame clones, and not every one. The data hold 53,000 or so clones, with around 84% observed a single time. The sample here was CD4+ T cells from blood, taken before liver transplant. These receptors all stem from a human donor who received a liver transplant.

The chain recombines TRBV28 with TRBJ2-7; TRBD2 matches 7 bases. With 5 bases clipped from V and 4 bases from J, the junction kept 5 bases outside the gene matches. The CDR3 runs to 13 residues. Germline V gene sequence: CDR1 MDHEN, CDR2 SYDVKM. CDR3: CASSGGGRYEQYF. In nucleotides, the CDR3 is TGTGCCAGCAGTGGCGGGGGTCGGTACGAGCAGTACTTC.

The rearrangement joins TRBV5-1 to TRBJ2-7; D possibly matches TRBD1 or TRBD2 (6 bases each). CDR3 length: 15 amino acids. V gave up 4 bases and J gave up 4 bases, with 18 bases separating them. Germline V gene lookup returns CDR1 SGHRS and CDR2 YFSETQ. For the CDR3, the DNA is TGCGCCAGCAGCCTCAACCCCGGGGGCGGGTACGAGCAGTACTTC. This translates into CASSLNPGGGYEQYF. The variable domain in full, completed from reference TRBV5-1 and TRBJ2-7, reads KAGVTQTPRYLIKTRGQQVTLSCSPISGHRSVSWYQQTPGQGLQFLFEYFSETQRNKGNFPGRFSGRQFSNSRSEMNVSTLELGDSALYLCASSLNPGGGYEQYFGPGTRLTVT.

This chain links TRBV18 with TRBJ2-1, with unresolved D. V was clipped by 1 base and J by 8 bases, with 6 bases between them. The germline V gene encodes CDR1 KGHSH and CDR2 LQKENI. The CDR3 spans 12 residues. The DNA of the CDR3 is TGTGCCAGCTCACCACTCCTCCATGAGCAGTTCTTC. This encodes CASSPLLHEQFF.

This chain uses TRBV7-6 with TRBJ1-2; D uncertain. The CDR3 length is 17 residues. Trimming took 5 bases from V and 5 from J, leaving 24 bases between them. Germline CDR1 is SGHVS and CDR2 is FNYEAQ. Here the CDR3 reads CASSTSRARRLWYGYTF. As DNA, the CDR3 is TGTGCCAGCAGCACCTCCCGGGCCAGGCGTCTTTGGTATGGCTACACCTTC.

The chain is built from TRBV7-2 and TRBJ2-1; D remains ambiguous. Germline CDR1 and CDR2: SGHTA and FQGNSA. CDR3 size: 12 residues. V gave up 4 bases and J gave up 10 bases, with 11 bases separating them. The CDR3 DNA follows: TGTGCCAGCAGCTCTTTCCACGGGGAGCAGTTCTTC. The encoded protein is CASSSFHGEQFF.

V usage is TRBV9 and J usage is TRBJ1-6; the match to TRBD1 covers 12 bases. V lost 3 bases, J lost 9 bases, and 4 bases stayed unmatched. From germline, CDR1 is SGDLS and CDR2 YYNGEE. The CDR3 has 15 amino acids. CDR3 protein: CASSGDRGRGSPLHF. The CDR3 nucleotides are TGTGCCAGCAGCGGGGACAGGGGGCGAGGTTCACCCCTCCACTTT.

This clone was counted many times. The chain combines TRBV5-1 with TRBJ2-2; D is tentatively TRBD1 or TRBD2 (5 bases each). Trimming removed 4 bases from V and 6 bases from J, with 16 bases in between. From germline, CDR1 is SGHRS and CDR2 YFSETQ. This CDR3 is built from 15 residues. The CDR3 DNA sequence: TGCGCCAGCAGCCTTGGTTTGGGGGTTGCCGGGGAGCTGTTTTTT. This codes for CASSLGLGVAGELFF.

The chain joins TRBV9 to TRBJ2-1, with 11 bases that match TRBD2. The J segment lost 6 bases and the V segment lost 3 bases, leaving 11 bases of the junction unmatched. This CDR3 region has 17 residues. The germline V gene encodes CDR1 SGDLS and CDR2 YYNGEE. The CDR3 region is CASSAGTSGAGGNEQFF. The CDR3 DNA is TGTGCCAGCAGCGCAGGGACTAGCGGTGCGGGGGGCAATGAGCAGTTCTTC.

V usage is TRBV4-3 and J usage is TRBJ1-2; no clear D. The CDR3 contains 19 residues. Germline V CDR1 and CDR2: LGHNA, YSLEER. Trimming took off 0 bases at V and 5 bases at J, with 25 bases between the two ends. Written as DNA, the CDR3 is TGCGCCAGCAGCCAAGACCCCCCCCGGGGAGGCGTATCAACGTATGGCTACACCTTC. This translates into CASSQDPPRGGVSTYGYTF.

Points on this clone: Other DNA sequences in this sample translate to the same CDR3. The chain carries TRBV18 and TRBJ2-7; D ambiguous. The CDR3 contains 12 residues. CDR1 and CDR2 (germline): KGHSH, LQKENI. V lost 4 bases and J lost 4, with 8 bases in between. The CDR3: CASSLGKYEQYF. The DNA for the CDR3 is TGTGCCAGCTCACTGGGGAAGTACGAGCAGTACTTC.

V usage is TRBV4-2 and J usage is TRBJ2-7, with D unresolved. Germline CDR1 LGHNA, CDR2 YNFKEQ. Trimming took off 0 bases at V and 0 bases at J, with 12 bases between the two ends. This CDR3 has 16 residues. CDR3 region: CASSQEFFRDSYEQYF. As DNA, the CDR3 is TGTGCCAGCAGCCAAGAATTTTTCCGAGACTCCTACGAGCAGTACTTC.

The chain joins TRBV5-1 to TRBJ2-3; D tentatively fits TRBD1 or TRBD2 (5 bases each). Germline assignment: CDR1 SGHRS and CDR2 YFSETQ. The CDR3 is 16 residues long. Trimming took off 4 bases at V and 2 bases at J, with 17 bases between the two ends. CDR3 loop: CASSRRDGTNTDTQYF. The DNA of the CDR3 is TGCGCCAGCAGCAGAAGGGACGGAACTAACACAGATACGCAGTATTTT.

This sequence joins TRBV6-1 and TRBJ2-2; TRBD1 agrees at 10 bases. V shed 7 bases and J 5 bases; nucleotides not matched to a gene: 4. From germline, CDR1 is MNHNS and CDR2 SASEGT. The CDR3 runs 14 residues. The CDR3 loop reads CASIGQGGTGELFF. The CDR3 region has the DNA TGTGCCAGCATCGGACAGGGGGGGACCGGGGAGCTGTTTTTT.

The chain is built from TRBV5-1 and TRBJ2-1; 7 positions agree with TRBD1. Germline V gene sequence: CDR1 SGHRS, CDR2 YFSETQ. CDR3 length: 13 amino acids. The J segment lost 5 bases and the V segment lost 2 bases, leaving 1 base of the junction unmatched. CDR3 nucleotide sequence: TGCGCCAGCAGCTTCGGGACAGACAATGAGCAGTTCTTC. This sequence encodes CASSFGTDNEQFF.

In DNA form, the CDR3 reads TGTGCCAGCAGTTTTATGGTCGCTAGCGGGAACACCGGGGAGCTGTTTTTT. Translating it yields CASSFMVASGNTGELFF. The rearrangement links TRBV27 to TRBJ2-2, with 7 bases lining up with TRBD2. Trimming removed 3 bases from V and 1 base from J; junction bases left unmatched: 8. CDR3 length: 17 amino acids. The germline CDR1 and CDR2 sequences are MNHEY and SMNVEV (reference sequence).

This chain uses TRBV5-6 with TRBJ1-1; unclear D gene. V gave up 0 bases and J gave up 8 bases, with 11 bases separating them. The germline gives CDR1 SGHDT, CDR2 YYEEEE. This CDR3 spans 13 amino acids. This CDR3 is CASSLGAGTEAFF. The DNA for the CDR3 is TGTGCCAGCAGCTTGGGGGCAGGAACCGAAGCTTTCTTT.

The rearrangement joins TRBV2 to TRBJ2-7, with D unresolved. CDR1 is SNHLY and CDR2 is FYNNEI in the germline V gene. V lost 4 bases and J lost 4, with 14 bases in between. There are 14 residues in the CDR3. CDR3 loop: CASSVRGTVYEQYF. CDR3 coding DNA: TGTGCCAGCAGTGTGCGCGGAACGGTTTACGAGCAGTACTTC.

This clone was picked up one time. The CDR3 bases are TGTGCCAGCAGCCACAACGGACTAGCGAACACCGGGGAGCTGTTTTTT. This sequence encodes CASSHNGLANTGELFF. The chain has TRBV5-5 and TRBJ2-2, with 7 bases matching TRBD2. Germline values: CDR1 SGHKS, CDR2 YYEKEE (reference sequence). The V segment lost 4 bases and the J segment 0 bases; nucleotides outside the gene matches: 6. There are 16 residues in the CDR3.

The CDR3: CASSPQRQGISGELFF. The CDR3 DNA reads TGTGCCAGCTCACCACAAAGACAGGGAATAAGCGGGGAGCTGTTTTTT. This chain uses TRBV18 with TRBJ2-2; TRBD1 matches 7 bases. Germline CDR1 KGHSH, CDR2 LQKENI. CDR3 length: 16 amino acids. Trimming cost V 1 base and J 7 bases; bases outside gene matches: 9.

A single count supports this clone. The chain has TRBV5-1 and TRBJ2-7, with D perhaps TRBD2 (6 bases). Germline loops: CDR1 SGHRS, CDR2 YFSETQ. The CDR3 spans 15 residues. Trimming removed 0 bases at V and 1 base at J, with 11 bases between. The CDR3: CASSLVGTDSYEQYF. The CDR3 bases are TGCGCCAGCAGCTTGGTGGGGACTGATTCCTACGAGCAGTACTTC.

This chain uses TRBV30 with TRBJ2-7; no clear D gene. Trimming left V 3 bases short and J 0 bases short, with 12 bases between. CDR3 length equals 14 residues. Germline CDR1 and CDR2: GTSNPN and SVGIG (reference sequence). The CDR3 protein is CAWRIGSSSYEQYF. The CDR3 bases are TGTGCCTGGAGAATCGGCTCAAGCTCCTACGAGCAGTACTTC.